These 29 T cell receptor beta chains originate from one sample sequenced in a study of shared clonotypes between healthy human individuals. Assay used: immunoSEQ multiplex PCR; TCRdb lists only in-frame clones, some missing. The sample holds approximately 2.5 million clones; approximately 94% are singletons and the top ten take roughly 0.36%. Sequencing input: naive CD4+ T cells from PBMCs. The subset here: CD45RA+ positively selected. The receptors originated from a young man in good health. Some clones in this sample may be carry-over from other donors' samples.

V usage is TRBV28 and J usage is TRBJ2-3, with TRBD2 matching over 13 bases. In germline, CDR1 is MDHEN, CDR2 SYDVKM. The junction had 5 bases not matched to a gene; V was cut back by 3 bases and J by 5 bases. The CDR3 runs 16 residues. The CDR3 DNA reads TGTGCCAGCAGTTTTTATACTAGCGGGAGGGGAGATACGCAGTATTTT. Its protein product is CASSFYTSGRGDTQYF.

This chain joins TRBV27 and TRBJ2-7, with D maybe TRBD2 (6 bases). V was cut by 2 bases and J by 2 bases, with 10 bases left in between. This CDR3 spans 14 amino acids. Germline lookup yields CDR1 MNHEY and CDR2 SMNVEV (reference sequence). The CDR3 nucleotides are TGTGCCAGCAGTTTAAGTGGGAGGACCTACGAGCAGTACTTC. Translated, it gives CASSLSGRTYEQYF.

V gene TRBV30 combines with J gene TRBJ1-1; TRBD1 aligns across 7 bases. CDR1 is GTSNPN, CDR2 SVGIG, per germline (reference sequence). V lost 2 bases to trimming and J lost 3 bases; unmatched junction nucleotides: 15. CDR3 size: 17 residues. The CDR3 DNA reads as TGTGCCTGGAGTATAGCGAGGACAGGCCTTCTTCACACTGAAGCTTTCTTT. This sequence encodes CAWSIARTGLLHTEAFF. The complete variable domain, with remaining parts taken from reference TRBV30 and TRBJ1-1, reads SQTIHQWPATLVQPVGSPLSLECTVEGTSNPNLYWYRQAAGRGLQLLFYSVGIGQISSEVPQNLSASRPQDRQFILSSKKLLLSDSGFYLCAWSIARTGLLHTEAFFGQGTRLTVV.

V gene TRBV7-6 combines with J gene TRBJ1-3; no clear D. Per the germline V gene, CDR1 is SGHVS and CDR2 is FNYEAQ. There are 16 residues in the CDR3. The V end lost 2 bases, the J end lost 0 bases, and 11 bases lay between the germline ends. In DNA form, the CDR3 reads TGTGCCAGCAGCTTATTGAGGGCTGGCTCTGGAAACACCATATATTTT. Protein sequence: CASSLLRAGSGNTIYF.

The rearrangement joins TRBV30 to TRBJ1-1; 8 nucleotides match TRBD1. Germline V gene lookup returns CDR1 GTSNPN and CDR2 SVGIG (reference sequence). Trimming cost V 2 bases and J 11 bases; bases outside gene matches: 10. CDR3 size: 13 residues. The CDR3 nucleotides are TGTGCCTGGAGTCCCCAGGGGGCGGTAGGGGCTTTCTTT. Translating it yields CAWSPQGAVGAFF.

The chain carries TRBV5-1 and TRBJ2-3, with TRBD1 as a possible D gene (5 bases). The CDR3 runs 13 residues. CDR1 is SGHRS, CDR2 YFSETQ, per germline. Trimming cost V 9 bases and J 0 bases, with 11 bases left between them. The CDR3: CATRQGSTDTQYF. CDR3 DNA: TGCGCCACCCGTCAGGGTAGCACAGATACGCAGTATTTT.

This sequence joins TRBV28 and TRBJ2-7; 10 bases map to TRBD1. The CDR3 sequence is 15 residues long. Germline trimming cut 6 bases from V and 4 bases from J; bases unmatched to any gene: 9. Germline lookup yields CDR1 MDHEN and CDR2 SYDVKM. DNA for the CDR3: TGTGCCAGCAGACAATCTGGGGGACAGGGGTACGAGCAGTACTTC. Its protein is CASRQSGGQGYEQYF.

The CDR3 DNA is TGCGCCAGCAGCTCAGGACAGGTCAACTCCTACAATGAGCAGTTCTTC. This gives the protein CASSSGQVNSYNEQFF. The genes are TRBV5-1 and TRBJ2-1; 7 nucleotides agree with TRBD1. This CDR3 has 16 amino acids. Germline assignment: CDR1 SGHRS and CDR2 YFSETQ. The V gene end was trimmed by 3 bases and the J gene end by 0 bases; junction bases not matched to a gene: 6.

In DNA form, the CDR3 reads TGTGCCAGCAGTTACTGGCGGGGAGCGAACTACGAGCAGTACTTC. Translated: CASSYWRGANYEQYF. This chain links TRBV6-5 with TRBJ2-7; possibly TRBD2 for D (6 bases). V gave up 1 base and J gave up 3 bases, with 13 bases separating them. Germline CDR1 MNHEY, CDR2 SVGAGI. The CDR3 covers 15 residues.

Remarks on this clone: Different DNA sequences within this sample yield the same CDR3. The chain links TRBV30 to TRBJ2-7; D unclear. Germline V CDR1 and CDR2: GTSNPN, SVGIG (reference sequence). The CDR3 is 14 amino acids. Trimming left V 0 bases short and J 3 bases short, with 12 bases between. CDR3 coding DNA: TGTGCCTGGAGTGTACGCGGCAGTAGCTACGAGCAGTACTTC. This gives the protein CAWSVRGSSYEQYF.

This chain connects TRBV4-3 to TRBJ2-7; D is tentatively TRBD1 or TRBD2 (5 bases each). Trimming shortened V by 4 bases and J by 1 base, and 17 bases separated the two germline ends. The CDR3 consists of 16 residues. Germline V gene sequence: CDR1 LGHNA, CDR2 YSLEER. The chain's CDR3 is CASSRAHGTKSYEQYF. The DNA of the CDR3 is TGCGCCAGCAGCCGCGCGCACGGGACCAAATCCTACGAGCAGTACTTC.

The V and J genes are TRBV2 and TRBJ2-1, with a possible D match to TRBD2 (6 bases). The CDR3 is made up of 16 amino acids. Trimming took 1 base from V and 6 from J, leaving 16 bases between them. Germline V gene data show CDR1 as SNHLY and CDR2 as FYNNEI. CDR3 protein: CASSEGTGLDLNEQFF. CDR3 nucleotides: TGTGCCAGCAGTGAAGGAACGGGACTCGACCTCAATGAGCAGTTCTTC.

This chain connects TRBV4-3 to TRBJ2-1; 8 positions agree with TRBD2. This CDR3 spans 18 amino acids. Looked up from germline, CDR1 is LGHNA and CDR2 is YSLEER. With V trimmed by 3 bases and J by 3 bases, 13 bases remained unmatched. The CDR3 DNA follows: TGCGCCAGCAGCCAGGAAACTTGGGAGCGGGAGCACTACAATGAGCAGTTCTTC. It specifies CASSQETWEREHYNEQFF.

The CDR3: CASSLAGSYEQYF. The CDR3 region has the DNA TGTGCCAGCAGCTTAGCAGGATCCTACGAGCAGTACTTC. J is TRBJ2-5 and V is TRBV7-6, with unresolved D. The better agreement between TRBJ2-7 and the DNA end casts doubt on the J call. This CDR3 spans 13 amino acids. CDR1 is SGHVS and CDR2 is FNYEAQ in the germline V gene.

Points on this clone: A junction boundary mismatches the germline segment, possibly from a read error. The chain combines TRBV27 with TRBJ1-5, with D possibly TRBD1 on 5 matching bases. CDR3 length equals 17 residues. Germline V CDR1 and CDR2: MNHEY, SMNVEV (reference sequence). The CDR3: CASSLSQRGGSRQPQHF. The CDR3 bases are TGTGCCAGCAGTCTATCCCAACGGGGGGGGAGTCGGCAGCCCCAGCATTTT.

V usage is TRBV2 and J usage is TRBJ1-2, with TRBD1 matching over 8 bases. The germline gives CDR1 SNHLY, CDR2 FYNNEI. The V and J ends lost 5 bases and 5 bases, in that order; junction bases with no gene match: 10. This CDR3 has 15 amino acids. DNA for the CDR3: TGTGCCAGCAGTCCAGAGGACAGGGCACATTATGGCTACACCTTC. Translation gives CASSPEDRAHYGYTF.

The chain combines TRBV30 with TRBJ2-7, with unresolved D. The V and J ends lost 0 bases and 2 bases respectively, with 8 bases between them. The length of the CDR3 is 13 residues. In germline, CDR1 is GTSNPN, CDR2 SVGIG (reference sequence). The CDR3 nucleotides are TGTGCCTGGAGTGTACTGACACCCTACGAGCAGTACTTC. It codes for CAWSVLTPYEQYF.

This chain joins TRBV6-5 and TRBJ1-1; TRBD1 agrees at 8 bases. With V trimmed by 5 bases and J by 11 bases, 7 bases remained unmatched. Germline V gene lookup returns CDR1 MNHEY and CDR2 SVGAGI. The CDR3 length is 12 residues. As DNA, the CDR3 is TGTGCCAGCAGTCACAGGGGGGCTGTGGCTTTCTTT. Translation: CASSHRGAVAFF.

This clone has only one observation. V gene TRBV19 combines with J gene TRBJ2-5; D not certain. The CDR3 consists of 15 residues. V lost 5 bases and J 4 bases, leaving 17 bases between the germline ends. Germline values: CDR1 LNHDA, CDR2 SQIVND (reference sequence). The CDR3 reads CASSDAGTWRETQYF. The CDR3, as DNA: TGTGCCAGTAGTGATGCAGGTACCTGGCGAGAGACCCAGTACTTC.

The chain is built from TRBV6-1 and TRBJ2-3; a weak D match, TRBD2 (6 bases). This CDR3 has 16 amino acids. Trimming left V 2 bases short and J 5 bases short, with 17 bases between. Germline V gene sequence: CDR1 MNHNS, CDR2 SASEGT. This CDR3 reads CASSELVGGLGDTQYF. The CDR3 region has the DNA TGTGCCAGCAGTGAACTCGTTGGAGGGTTGGGAGATACGCAGTATTTT.

The chain employs TRBV7-3 and TRBJ2-5, with D tentatively TRBD1 or TRBD2 (5 bases each). The CDR3 has 16 amino acids. Germline V CDR1 and CDR2: SGHTA, FQGTGA. Trimming removed 1 base at V and 5 bases at J, with 17 bases between. The CDR3 reads CASSLIPGSLPETQYF. The CDR3 nucleotides are TGTGCCAGCAGCTTAATACCAGGGAGCCTTCCGGAGACCCAGTACTTC.

The chain uses TRBV18 and TRBJ2-6; TRBD1 might be the D (6 bases). CDR1 is KGHSH and CDR2 is LQKENI in the germline V gene. V lost 0 bases to trimming and J lost 1 base, with 13 bases between them. This CDR3 has 18 residues. The CDR3 bases are TGTGCCAGCTCACCACCCCCAGGGGTGGGTTCTGGGGCCAACGTCCTGACTTTC. Translating it yields CASSPPPGVGSGANVLTF.

The V gene is TRBV4-1, the J gene TRBJ1-2, with a possible D match to TRBD1 (6 bases). The germline V gene has CDR1 MGHRA and CDR2 YSYEKL. This CDR3 comprises 14 residues. V dropped 5 bases and J dropped 7 bases, with 17 bases sitting between them. In nucleotides, the CDR3 is TGCGCCAGCAGCACCGGGACACCTGGGGGTGGCTACACCTTC. This codes for CASSTGTPGGGYTF.

The chain employs TRBV25-1 and TRBJ2-5, with TRBD1 matching 7 bases. Germline CDR1 reads MGHDK; CDR2 reads SYGVNS. V dropped 1 base and J dropped 0; count of bases not matched to a gene: 2. The CDR3 has 15 amino acids. The CDR3 nucleotides read TGTGCCAGCAGTGAATTGCAGGGGGACCAAGAGACCCAGTACTTC. The encoded protein is CASSELQGDQETQYF.

J is TRBJ2-3 and V is TRBV5-1; TRBD2 agrees at 9 bases. V was pared by 0 bases and J by 3 bases, with 8 bases of the junction left unmatched. The CDR3 loop spans 17 amino acids. Germline lookup yields CDR1 SGHRS and CDR2 YFSETQ. CDR3 region: CASSLGPAGGWTDTQYF. The CDR3 DNA reads TGCGCCAGCAGCTTGGGTCCAGCGGGAGGTTGGACAGATACGCAGTATTTT.

This chain joins TRBV5-5 and TRBJ1-3; 8 nucleotides align to TRBD1. The V gene end was trimmed by 3 bases and the J gene end by 2 bases; junction bases not matched to a gene: 1. Germline-derived CDR1 and CDR2 are SGHKS and YYEKEE (reference sequence). The CDR3 runs 14 residues. The CDR3 nucleotides are TGTGCCAGCAGCTCGACAGGGGCTGGAAACACCATATATTTT. Translating gives CASSSTGAGNTIYF.

This chain joins TRBV7-6 and TRBJ2-5; D gene ambiguous. Trimming removed 3 bases from V and 4 bases from J, with 3 bases in between. In germline, CDR1 is SGHVS, CDR2 FNYEAQ. The CDR3 runs to 11 residues. The CDR3 DNA follows: TGTGCCAGCAGCTTTCCAGAGACCCAGTACTTC. Translating gives CASSFPETQYF.

This chain links TRBV28 with TRBJ2-2, with TRBD2 matching over 12 bases. The ends lost 6 bases at V and 0 bases at J; junction bases unmatched: 2. The CDR3 loop spans 16 amino acids. The germline V gene has CDR1 MDHEN and CDR2 SYDVKM. The CDR3 loop reads CASSPSGRANTGELFF. CDR3 DNA: TGTGCCAGCAGCCCTAGCGGGAGGGCGAACACCGGGGAGCTGTTTTTT.

The chain links TRBV6-1 to TRBJ1-6; D not certain. The CDR3 covers 12 residues. Trimming took off 7 bases at V and 6 bases at J, with 7 bases between the two ends. Germline CDR1 and CDR2: MNHNS and SASEGT. The CDR3 bases are TGTGCCAGCACCCCTGTTAATTCACCCCTCCACTTT. It codes for CASTPVNSPLHF.